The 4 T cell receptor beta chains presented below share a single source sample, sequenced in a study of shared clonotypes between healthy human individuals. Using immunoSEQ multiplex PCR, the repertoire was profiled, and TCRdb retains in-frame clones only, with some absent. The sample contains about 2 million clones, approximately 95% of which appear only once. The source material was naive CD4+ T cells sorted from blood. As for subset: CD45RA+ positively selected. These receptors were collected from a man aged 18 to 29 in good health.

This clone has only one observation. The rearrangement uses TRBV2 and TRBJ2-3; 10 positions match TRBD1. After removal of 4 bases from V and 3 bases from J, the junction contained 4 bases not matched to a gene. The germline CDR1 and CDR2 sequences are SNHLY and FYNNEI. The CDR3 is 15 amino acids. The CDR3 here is CASSAGTGATDTQYF. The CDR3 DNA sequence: TGTGCCAGCAGTGCCGGGACAGGGGCTACAGATACGCAGTATTTT.

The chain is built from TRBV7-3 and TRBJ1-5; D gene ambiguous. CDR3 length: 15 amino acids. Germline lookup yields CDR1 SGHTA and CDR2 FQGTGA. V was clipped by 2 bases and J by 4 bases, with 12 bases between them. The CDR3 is CASSLDGGPNQPQHF. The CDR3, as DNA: TGTGCCAGCAGCTTAGACGGTGGTCCGAATCAGCCCCAGCATTTT.

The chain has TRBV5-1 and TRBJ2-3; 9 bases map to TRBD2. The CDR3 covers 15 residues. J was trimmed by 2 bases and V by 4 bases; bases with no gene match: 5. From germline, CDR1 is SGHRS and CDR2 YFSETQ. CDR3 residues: CASSGVAGVTDTQYF. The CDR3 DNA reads TGCGCCAGCAGCGGCGTAGCGGGGGTCACAGATACGCAGTATTTT.

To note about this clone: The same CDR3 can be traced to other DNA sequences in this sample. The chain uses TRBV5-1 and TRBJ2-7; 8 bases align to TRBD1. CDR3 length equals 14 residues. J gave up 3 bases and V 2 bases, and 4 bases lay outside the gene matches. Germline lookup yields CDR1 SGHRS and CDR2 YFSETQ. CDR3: CASSLDRGHYEQYF. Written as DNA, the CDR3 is TGCGCCAGCAGCTTAGACAGGGGTCACTACGAGCAGTACTTC.